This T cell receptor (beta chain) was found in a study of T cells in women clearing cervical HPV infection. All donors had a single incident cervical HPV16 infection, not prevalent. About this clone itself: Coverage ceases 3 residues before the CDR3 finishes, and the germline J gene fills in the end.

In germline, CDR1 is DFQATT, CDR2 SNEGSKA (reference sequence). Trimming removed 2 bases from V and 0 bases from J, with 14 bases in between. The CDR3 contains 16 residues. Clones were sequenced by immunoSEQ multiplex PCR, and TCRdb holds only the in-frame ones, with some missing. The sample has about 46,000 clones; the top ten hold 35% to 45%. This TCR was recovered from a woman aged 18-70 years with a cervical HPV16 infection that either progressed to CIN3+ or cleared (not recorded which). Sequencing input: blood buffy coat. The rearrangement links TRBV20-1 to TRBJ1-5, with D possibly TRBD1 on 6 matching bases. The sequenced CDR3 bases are TGCAGTGCTAGAAGGGGGACCGGTTATAGCAATCAGCCC. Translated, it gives CSARRGTGYSNQP. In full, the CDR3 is CSARRGTGYSNQPQHF.